What follows is one T cell receptor beta chain and its context. The antigen is unknown. The sample is drawn from a study of Ad26.COV2.S vaccination and SARS-CoV-2 variants. About the research overall: The donor participated in the COV1001 trial, in its Ad26.COV2.S arm. Doses of Ad26.COV2.S were injected into muscle once or twice, 56 days apart. General study results and limits: Reportedly, spike-specific CD8+ and CD4+ T cell responses achieved substantial breadth once vaccination had taken place.

The assay was immunoSEQ multiplex PCR, and TCRdb's table has in-frame clones only and misses some. The data contain under 550,000 clones, 85% to 90% of them singletons. The treatment denotes: over 15 received Ad26.COV2.S at low or high dose, single or two shots; roughly five received placebo; per-sample allocation not given. Day 63 after the first injection of vaccine or placebo was the sampling time. It was Wuhan-strain SARS-CoV-2 spike that the Ad26 vaccine vector expressed. This CDR3 region has 15 residues. Trimming took off 3 bases at V and 0 bases at J, with 8 bases between the two ends. Germline values: CDR1 LNHNV, CDR2 YYDKDF (reference sequence).

Sequenced material: peripheral blood, taken in a trial of Ad26.COV2.S vaccine versus placebo. This chain joins TRBV15 and TRBJ1-4; tentatively, D is TRBD1 (5 bases). The TCR comes from a person aged 18-65 years who received the Ad26.COV2.S COVID-19 vaccine or a placebo. The CDR3 coding sequence is TGTGCCACCAGCAGCATAGGGGCAACTAATGAAAAACTGTTTTTT. This codes for CATSSIGATNEKLFF.